These 14 T cell receptor beta chains came from one sample sequenced in a study of OX40 agonist ivuxolimab in advanced cancers. Libraries were prepared through the immunoSEQ multiplex PCR assay. Held by TCRdb, this immuneACCESS table contains in-frame sequences only and omits some clones. Under half of the omission traces to an unresolved V gene where checked; the cause of the rest is unknown. Within this sample are 55,000 or so clones, with roughly nine tenths of them counted one time only. The ten largest clones represent 16% of the sample. The sequencing here drew on CD4+ or CD8+ T cells sorted from blood, taken in a trial of the OX40 agonist ivuxolimab. These receptor sequences come from an adult with an advanced solid tumor such as melanoma, head and neck, liver or kidney cancer.

The V call is TRBV27, the J call TRBJ2-7; a weak D match, TRBD2 (6 bases). V was clipped by 5 bases and J by 0 bases, with 11 bases between them. In germline, CDR1 is MNHEY, CDR2 SMNVEV (reference sequence). There are 14 residues in the CDR3. The CDR3 DNA reads TGTGCCAGCAGTAGAGCGGGTAACTCCTACGAGCAGTACTTC. Protein: CASSRAGNSYEQYF.

V gene TRBV21-1 combines with J gene TRBJ2-3; the table's D call of TRBD1 was not tested on the DNA. TRBV21-1 is a pseudogene segment. The CDR3 is made up of 17 amino acids. The CDR3 is CASSRQGRTGSTDTQYF. In DNA form, the CDR3 reads TGTGCCAGCAGCAGGCAGGGTCGCACAGGGTCCACAGATACGCAGTATTTT.

The chain has TRBV28 and TRBJ1-1; D is ambiguous. Germline V gives CDR1 MDHEN, CDR2 SYDVKM. The V end lost 8 bases, the J end lost 1 base, and 11 bases lay between the germline ends. This CDR3 is built from 13 residues. The chain's CDR3 is CASRTSGNTEAFF. CDR3 sequence (DNA): TGTGCCAGCCGCACCTCAGGGAACACTGAAGCTTTCTTT.

This rearrangement joins TRBV11-3 to TRBJ2-5; D is possibly TRBD2 (5 bases). Germline V gives CDR1 SGHNT, CDR2 YENEEA. Deletions cut 0 bases from V and 4 bases from J, with 9 bases between. This CDR3 spans 14 amino acids. CDR3 in DNA: TGTGCCAGCAGCTTAGAGGGAGTGGCAGAGACCCAGTACTTC. Its translation: CASSLEGVAETQYF.

The rearrangement links TRBV15 to TRBJ1-5, with 9 bases aligning to TRBD1. The length of the CDR3 is 16 residues. Germline-derived CDR1 and CDR2 are LNHNV and YYDKDF (reference sequence). Germline trimming cut 5 bases from V and 3 bases from J; bases unmatched to any gene: 8. The CDR3 nucleotides are TGTGCCACCAGCGCCCTTCGGGACAGGGCCAATCAGCCCCAGCATTTT. The encoded protein is CATSALRDRANQPQHF.

The chain uses TRBV9 and TRBJ2-2; TRBD2 matches at 8 bases. This CDR3 contains 16 residues. The germline V gene encodes CDR1 SGDLS and CDR2 YYNGEE. The V and J ends lost 4 bases and 4 bases, in that order; junction bases with no gene match: 9. CDR3 sequence: CASSPFAGGSTGELFF. The CDR3 DNA reads as TGTGCCAGCAGCCCTTTCGCGGGAGGAAGCACCGGGGAGCTGTTTTTT.

V is TRBV7-3 and J is TRBJ2-5; D not certain. The CDR3 extends over 13 amino acids. V lost 2 bases, J lost 4 bases, and 8 bases lay in between. Germline V CDR1 and CDR2: SGHTA, FQGTGA. The CDR3 nucleotides read TGTGCCAGCAGCTTAGGGTCAGGAGAGACCCAGTACTTC. Translating gives CASSLGSGETQYF.

This clone was seen a few times. This rearrangement joins TRBV19 to TRBJ1-5; D unresolved. Germline CDR1 reads LNHDA; CDR2 reads SQIVND (reference sequence). Trimming stripped 2 bases from V and 3 bases from J, with 8 bases between. There are 14 residues in the CDR3. The CDR3 spells CASSILVNNQPQHF. The CDR3 coding sequence is TGTGCCAGTAGTATACTTGTAAACAATCAGCCCCAGCATTTT. The full variable domain, rest sourced from reference TRBV19 and TRBJ1-5, is DGGITQSPKYLFRKEGQNVTLSCEQNLNHDAMYWYRQDPGQGLRLIYYSQIVNDFQKGDIAEGYSVSREKKESFPLTVTSAQKNPTAFYLCASSILVNNQPQHFGDGTRLSIL.

This chain joins TRBV5-1 and TRBJ2-1; 7 bases align to TRBD1. Germline CDR1 and CDR2: SGHRS and YFSETQ. Losses at the gene ends were 4 bases for V and 4 bases for J; bases not matched to a gene: 14. The CDR3 totals 17 residues. This CDR3 reads CASSPTGSPTLYNEQFF. The CDR3 DNA reads TGCGCCAGCAGCCCGACAGGGTCCCCTACTTTATACAATGAGCAGTTCTTC.

This chain joins TRBV12-2 and TRBJ1-5; TRBD1 is the table's D call and was not checked against the DNA. TRBV12-2 is a recognized pseudogene. The CDR3 has 21 amino acids. CDR3 DNA sequence: TGTGCAAGTCGCTTAGCGGTTTGGGGGACAGGGGGGAAGAATAGCAATCAGCCCCAGCATTTT. Its translation: CASRLAVWGTGGKNSNQPQHF.

The V gene is TRBV20-1, the J gene TRBJ2-1; tentative D call: TRBD2 (6 bases). The germline CDR1 and CDR2 sequences are DFQATT and SNEGSKA (reference sequence). The CDR3 extends over 11 amino acids. V lost 2 bases to trimming and J lost 8 bases, with 7 bases between them. As DNA, the CDR3 is TGCAGTGCTAGAAGGAGGGATGAGCAGTTCTTC. As protein: CSARRRDEQFF.

The chain links TRBV9 to TRBJ2-2; D not resolved. Germline CDR1 SGDLS, CDR2 YYNGEE. This CDR3 comprises 13 residues. Between the trimmed V and J ends, which lost 1 base and 7 bases, there was a span of 8 bases. The CDR3 protein is CASSVTSSGELFF. The CDR3 nucleotides read TGTGCCAGCAGCGTAACAAGTAGCGGGGAGCTGTTTTTT.

The V and J genes are TRBV18 and TRBJ1-5, with TRBD1 identical over 8 bases. The V segment lost 4 bases and the J segment 0 bases; nucleotides outside the gene matches: 5. The CDR3 spans 16 residues. Germline V CDR1 and CDR2: KGHSH, LQKENI. The CDR3 DNA follows: TGTGCCAGCTCACGCGGACAGGGACGTAGCAATCAGCCCCAGCATTTT. Amino acids: CASSRGQGRSNQPQHF.

The chain joins TRBV27 to TRBJ2-7; D gene uncertain. The length of the CDR3 is 14 residues. The germline gives CDR1 MNHEY, CDR2 SMNVEV (reference sequence). Deletions cut 6 bases from V and 1 base from J, with 13 bases between. This CDR3 reads CASSDRTGSYEQYF. For the CDR3, the DNA is TGTGCCAGCAGCGACCGGACGGGTTCCTACGAGCAGTACTTC.